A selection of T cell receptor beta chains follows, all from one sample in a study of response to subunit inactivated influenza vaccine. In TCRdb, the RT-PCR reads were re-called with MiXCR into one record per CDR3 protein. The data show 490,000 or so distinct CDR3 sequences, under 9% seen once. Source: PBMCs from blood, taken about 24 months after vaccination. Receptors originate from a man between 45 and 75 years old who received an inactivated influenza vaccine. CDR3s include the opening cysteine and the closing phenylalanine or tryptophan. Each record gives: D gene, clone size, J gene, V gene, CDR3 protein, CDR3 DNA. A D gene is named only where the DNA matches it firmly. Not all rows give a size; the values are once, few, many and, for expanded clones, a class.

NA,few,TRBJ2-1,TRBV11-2,CASSLSQAVNNEQFF,TGTGCCAGCAGCTTAAGTCAGGCGGTAAACAATGAGCAGTTCTTC
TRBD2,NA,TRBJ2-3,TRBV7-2,CASSLVGRGGDTQYF,TGTGCCAGCAGCTTAGTCGGGAGGGGGGGAGATACGCAGTATTTT
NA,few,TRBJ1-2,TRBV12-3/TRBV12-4,CASSPARGWGGYTF,TGTGCCAGCAGTCCTGCCAGGGGATGGGGTGGCTACACCTTC
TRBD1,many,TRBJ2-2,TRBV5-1,CASSLRGTGKTGELFF,TGCGCCAGCAGCTTGCGTGGGACAGGGAAGACCGGGGAGCTGTTTTTT
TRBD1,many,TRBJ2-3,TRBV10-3,CAISESGQWERDTQYF,TGTGCCATCAGTGAGTCGGGACAGTGGGAGAGGGATACGCAGTATTTT
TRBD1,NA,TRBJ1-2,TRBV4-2,CASSQGQGENYGYTF,TGTGCCAGCAGCCAGGGACAGGGGGAGAACTATGGCTACACCTTC
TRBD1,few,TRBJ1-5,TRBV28,CASSLKRTGVGNQPQHF,TGTGCCAGCAGTTTAAAGAGGACAGGGGTTGGCAATCAGCCCCAGCATTTT
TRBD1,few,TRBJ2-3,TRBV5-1,CASTHGQGRTDTQYF,TGCGCCAGCACACACGGACAGGGCAGGACAGATACGCAGTATTTT
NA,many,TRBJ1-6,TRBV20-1,CSARVGGNSPLHF,TGCAGTGCTAGAGTAGGGGGGAATTCACCCCTCCACTTT
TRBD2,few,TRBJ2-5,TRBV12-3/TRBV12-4,CASSSGTSGRARETQYF,TGTGCCAGCAGCTCCGGGACTAGCGGGAGGGCCAGAGAGACCCAGTACTTC
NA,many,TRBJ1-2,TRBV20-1,CSARDQGSYGYTF,TGCAGTGCTAGAGATCAAGGCAGCTATGGCTACACCTTC
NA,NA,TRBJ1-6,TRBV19,CASSIVGNRPPLHF,TGTGCCAGTAGTATTGTGGGGAATCGTCCACCCCTCCACTTT
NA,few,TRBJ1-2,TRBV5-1,CASSLAMQGGDYGYTF,TGCGCCAGCAGCTTGGCGATGCAGGGCGGTGACTATGGCTACACCTTC
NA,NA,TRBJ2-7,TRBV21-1,CASSKETSGRASPEQYF,TGTGCCAGCAGCAAAGAGACTAGCGGGAGGGCCTCGCCCGAGCAGTACTTC
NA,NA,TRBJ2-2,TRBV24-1,CATSDPAADTWELFF,TGTGCCACCAGTGATCCGGCCGCGGACACCTGGGAGCTGTTTTTT
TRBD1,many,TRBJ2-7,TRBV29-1,CSVTQGFSHEQYF,TGCAGCGTAACACAGGGGTTTAGCCACGAGCAGTACTTC
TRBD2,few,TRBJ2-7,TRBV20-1,CSAPRRGGSYEQYF,TGCAGTGCTCCGAGACGGGGCGGGAGTTACGAGCAGTACTTC
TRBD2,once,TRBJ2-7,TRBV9,CASSAEVAGFYEQYF,TGTGCCAGCAGCGCCGAGGTAGCGGGGTTCTACGAGCAGTACTTC
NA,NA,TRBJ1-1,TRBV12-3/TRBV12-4,CASRRGRIGDTEAFF,TGTGCCAGCAGAAGGGGACGGATAGGGGACACTGAAGCTTTCTTT
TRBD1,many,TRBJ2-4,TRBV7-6,CASSPLLGQEKTKNIQYF,TGTGCCAGCAGCCCCCTACTCGGACAGGAAAAGACCAAAAACATTCAGTACTTC
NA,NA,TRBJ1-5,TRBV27,CASSLSPGSQPQHF,TGTGCCAGCAGTTTATCGCCAGGGAGTCAGCCCCAGCATTTT
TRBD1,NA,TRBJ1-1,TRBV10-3,CAIRHRQGNTEAFF,TGTGCCATCAGGCATAGACAGGGGAACACTGAAGCTTTCTTT
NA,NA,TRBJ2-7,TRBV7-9,CASSFVLGTTSYEQYF,TGTGCCAGCAGCTTCGTCCTCGGGACAACCTCCTACGAGCAGTACTTC